The 31 T cell receptor beta chains below all came from one sample that was sequenced in a study of patients and donors after allogeneic stem cell transplantation. TCRdb recomputed calls from the RT-PCR reads with MiXCR, one row per CDR3 protein. There are 200,000 to 250,000 distinct CDR3 sequences in the sample; around an eighth occur only once, and 11% lies in the top ten. The sequencing input was blood, either unsorted or a sorted T cell fraction (not recorded which). These receptors came from a human donor who was either an allogeneic HSCT recipient or a stem cell or donor lymphocyte infusion donor (not recorded which). It is not recorded whose cells these are; they may come from a transplant donor.

This clonotype was picked up a small number of times. The chain uses TRBV27 and TRBJ1-2, with 10 bases matching TRBD1. The J segment lost 7 bases and the V segment lost 6 bases, leaving 8 bases of the junction unmatched. CDR3 length: 14 residues. Germline CDR1 MNHEY, CDR2 SMNVEV (reference sequence). The CDR3 bases are TGTGCCAGCAGCCACGGACAGGGGGAAACTGGCTACACCTTC. Its protein product is CASSHGQGETGYTF.

This clonotype was found many times. V and J are TRBV5-1 and TRBJ1-5; D may be TRBD1 (5 bases). The length of the CDR3 is 16 residues. CDR1 SGHRS and CDR2 YFSETQ come from the germline V gene. The V end was cut by 4 bases, the J end by 1 base, with 15 bases between. DNA for the CDR3: TGCGCCAGCAGCCCACTGTTGGGGGGGAGCAATCAGCCCCAGCATTTT. This sequence encodes CASSPLLGGSNQPQHF.

This chain uses TRBV20-1 with TRBJ2-3; 7 bases map to TRBD2. Germline V gene sequence: CDR1 DFQATT, CDR2 SNEGSKA (reference sequence). The J segment lost 2 bases and the V segment lost 5 bases, leaving 10 bases of the junction unmatched. The CDR3 extends over 15 amino acids. CDR3 in DNA: TGCAGTGCTCCCCGGGCGGGGGTGCTCACAGATACGCAGTATTTT. It translates to CSAPRAGVLTDTQYF.

This clonotype turned up a few times. The chain joins TRBV6-5 to TRBJ2-7, with unresolved D. Germline lookup yields CDR1 MNHEY and CDR2 SVGAGI. This CDR3 contains 15 residues. With 3 bases removed from V and 2 bases from J, the gap between germline ends came to 14 bases. CDR3 nucleotide sequence: TGTGCCAGCAGTTATTCACCCGATAACACCTACGAGCAGTACTTC. Its protein is CASSYSPDNTYEQYF.

This clonotype was observed at least ten times. The chain is built from TRBV18 and TRBJ2-1; 7 nucleotides match TRBD2. The CDR3 is made up of 16 amino acids. Germline values: CDR1 KGHSH, CDR2 LQKENI. With V trimmed by 1 base and J by 7 bases, 10 bases remained unmatched. As DNA, the CDR3 is TGTGCCAGCTCACCACTAGCGGGTGGCGCAAAAAATGAGCAGTTCTTC. Encoded protein: CASSPLAGGAKNEQFF. The variable domain in full, completed from reference TRBV18 and TRBJ2-1, reads NAGVMQNPRHLVRRRGQEARLRCSPMKGHSHVYWYRQLPEEGLKFMVYLQKENIIDESGMPKERFSAEFPKEGPSILRIQQVVRGDSAAYFCASSPLAGGAKNEQFFGPGTRLTVL.

This clonotype was counted a few times. This sequence joins TRBV5-4 and TRBJ2-5, with D uncertain. Germline-derived CDR1 and CDR2 are SGHNT and YYREEE (reference sequence). Trimming shortened V by 4 bases and J by 0 bases, and 16 bases separated the two germline ends. The CDR3 consists of 16 residues. For the CDR3, the DNA is TGTGCCAGCAGCCCCTTTAGTGGCGCAGACCAAGAGACCCAGTACTTC. Translated, it gives CASSPFSGADQETQYF.

The V gene is TRBV10-2, the J gene TRBJ2-7, with D perhaps TRBD2 (7 bases). This CDR3 comprises 17 residues. The germline V and J ends were trimmed by 3 bases and 3 bases, with 21 bases remaining between them. Germline lookup yields CDR1 WSHSY and CDR2 SAAADI. This CDR3 reads CASSDRRGRVRIYEQYF. As DNA, the CDR3 is TGCGCCAGCAGTGATAGGAGGGGGAGGGTGAGAATCTACGAGCAGTACTTC.

This clonotype appeared many times. J is TRBJ2-1 and V is TRBV11-3; 9 nucleotides agree with TRBD2. CDR3 length: 14 amino acids. Per the germline V gene, CDR1 is SGHNT and CDR2 is YENEEA. J was trimmed by 1 base and V by 8 bases; bases with no gene match: 3. In DNA, the CDR3 is TGTGCCAGCGGCGGGAGGGAATCCTACAATGAGCAGTTCTTC. Residues: CASGGRESYNEQFF.

CDR3 DNA: TGTGCCAGCAGCTTAACAGGGTCAGATACGCAGTATTTT. It codes for CASSLTGSDTQYF. This chain connects TRBV7-3 to TRBJ2-3; no firm D call. Germline CDR1 SGHTA, CDR2 FQGTGA. Trimming took 0 bases from V and 4 from J, leaving 5 bases between them. This CDR3 spans 13 amino acids.

This clonotype has a handful of counts. This chain joins TRBV4-3 and TRBJ2-4, with D perhaps assigned TRBD1 or TRBD2 (6 bases each). Per the germline V gene, CDR1 is LGHNA and CDR2 is YSLEER. Trimming shortened V by 1 base and J by 0 bases, and 16 bases separated the two germline ends. The CDR3 totals 18 residues. The CDR3: CASSQGDRGVVAKNIQYF. In DNA, the CDR3 is TGCGCCAGCAGCCAAGGTGATAGGGGGGTGGTAGCCAAAAACATTCAGTACTTC.

This clonotype was recorded at least ten times. The chain combines TRBV6-5 with TRBJ1-1; D not certain. Germline CDR1 MNHEY, CDR2 SVGAGI. V lost 0 bases and J 7 bases, leaving 18 bases between the germline ends. CDR3 length: 16 amino acids. CDR3 nucleotide sequence: TGTGCCAGCAGTTACTCGCCGGCTTCGTCCTTGAGTGAAGCTTTCTTT. Translation: CASSYSPASSLSEAFF.

This clonotype has at least ten counts. The rearrangement links TRBV18 to TRBJ1-2, with D hard to call. The CDR3 is 13 amino acids. Germline assignment: CDR1 KGHSH and CDR2 LQKENI. With 8 bases removed from V and 6 bases from J, the gap between germline ends came to 16 bases. This chain's CDR3 is CASTAKVENGYTF. CDR3 DNA sequence: TGTGCCAGCACCGCGAAGGTGGAGAATGGCTACACCTTC.

This clonotype occurred a few times. The rearrangement uses TRBV12-3 or TRBV12-4 and TRBJ2-7; 9 bases fit TRBD2. The CDR3 consists of 15 residues. Trimming cost V 5 bases and J 3 bases; bases outside gene matches: 8. The CDR3 sequence is CASSLSGSRLYEQYF. CDR3 nucleotide sequence: TGTGCCAGCAGTCTTAGCGGGAGCAGACTCTACGAGCAGTACTTC.

This sequence joins TRBV13 and TRBJ2-7; no clear D gene. Germline CDR1 PRHDT, CDR2 FYEKMQ (reference sequence). The CDR3 sequence is 14 residues long. V lost 0 bases and J lost 2, with 8 bases in between. The CDR3 DNA is TGTGCCAGCAGCTTAGGACCGGTCACCTACGAGCAGTACTTC. It translates to CASSLGPVTYEQYF.

This clonotype came up many times. The chain is built from TRBV7-2 and TRBJ1-2; TRBD1 matches at 9 bases. V trimming: 5 bases; J trimming: 6 bases; junction bases outside the gene matches: 10. Germline CDR1 reads SGHTA; CDR2 reads FQGNSA. This CDR3 comprises 15 residues. The CDR3 spells CASSLHPDRGDGYTF. CDR3 DNA sequence: TGTGCCAGCAGCCTGCACCCGGACAGGGGCGATGGCTACACCTTC.

V and J are TRBV12-3 or TRBV12-4 and TRBJ2-7, with D possibly being TRBD1 (6 bases). The CDR3 contains 14 residues. The V and J ends lost 4 bases and 7 bases respectively, with 17 bases between them. CDR3 sequence reads: CASSSVGGPGEQYF. DNA of the CDR3: TGTGCCAGCAGTTCGGTTGGGGGCCCAGGGGAGCAGTACTTC.

In this sample, this clonotype turned up a few times. This chain uses TRBV11-2 with TRBJ2-5; no clear D. The germline V gene encodes CDR1 SGHAT and CDR2 FQNNGV. The CDR3 consists of 11 residues. V was shortened by 8 bases and J by 5 bases, with 9 bases between the two germline ends. CDR3 nucleotide sequence: TGTGCCAGCGTCAAGTTGGAGACCCAGTACTTC. This codes for CASVKLETQYF. Together with reference TRBV11-2 and TRBJ2-5, the CDR3 gives the full variable domain: EAGVAQSPRYKIIEKRQSVAFWCNPISGHATLYWYQQILGQGPKLLIQFQNNGVVDDSQLPKDRFSAERLKGVDSTLKIQPAKLEDSAVYLCASVKLETQYFGPGTRLLVL.

This clonotype showed up many times. The genes are TRBV5-1 and TRBJ1-2; D perhaps matches TRBD1 (5 bases). This CDR3 has 13 amino acids. Germline values: CDR1 SGHRS, CDR2 YFSETQ. Trimming pared 2 bases from V and 8 bases from J, leaving 13 bases between. CDR3 in DNA: TGCGCCAGCAGCTTCCGGGACGGGGGAGGCTACACCTTC. This sequence encodes CASSFRDGGGYTF.

This clonotype has only a few counts. The V gene is TRBV19, the J gene TRBJ1-1; D unresolved. Deletions cut 5 bases from V and 4 bases from J, with 11 bases between. The V gene's germline CDR1 is LNHDA and CDR2 SQIVND (reference sequence). The CDR3 contains 13 residues. The chain's CDR3 is CASSDMGGTEAFF. The CDR3 DNA is TGTGCCAGTAGTGACATGGGTGGCACTGAAGCTTTCTTT.

The sample holds many counts of this clonotype. The chain links TRBV6-5 to TRBJ1-2; no definite D call. The germline V gene encodes CDR1 MNHEY and CDR2 SVGAGI. The CDR3 length is 15 residues. Trimming pared 0 bases from V and 0 bases from J, leaving 8 bases between. CDR3 DNA: TGTGCCAGCAGTTACTCGTTTTTAGCTAACTATGGCTACACCTTC. It is translated as CASSYSFLANYGYTF.

The chain employs TRBV3-1 and TRBJ2-3; weak D call: TRBD1 (6 bases). This CDR3 has 13 residues. With 4 bases removed from V and 5 bases from J, the gap between germline ends came to 10 bases. From germline, CDR1 is LGHDT and CDR2 YNNKEL (reference sequence). The CDR3 spells CASSRMTGDTQYF. CDR3 DNA sequence: TGTGCCAGCAGCCGAATGACAGGAGATACGCAGTATTTT.

This clonotype has more than one count but fewer than ten. This chain connects TRBV6-1 to TRBJ2-7; 7 positions match TRBD1. This CDR3 is 14 amino acids long. The J segment lost 1 base and the V segment lost 8 bases, leaving 8 bases of the junction unmatched. The germline V gene has CDR1 MNHNS and CDR2 SASEGT. CDR3 loop: CASHLPGQSYEQYF. The CDR3 nucleotides read TGTGCCAGCCACCTCCCGGGACAGTCCTACGAGCAGTACTTC.

The V gene is TRBV12-3 or TRBV12-4, the J gene TRBJ1-5; D may be TRBD1 (5 bases). The CDR3 covers 14 residues. The V end was cut by 5 bases, the J end by 4 bases, with 12 bases between. The CDR3 DNA reads as TGTGCCAGCAGTATTTCAGGGTTTAATCAGCCCCAGCATTTT. It translates to CASSISGFNQPQHF.

V gene TRBV9 combines with J gene TRBJ1-3; D may be TRBD1 (5 bases). V lost 0 bases and J lost 0, with 10 bases in between. There are 16 residues in the CDR3. The germline V gene encodes CDR1 SGDLS and CDR2 YYNGEE. The CDR3 loop reads CASSVVGTVSGNTIYF. The CDR3 DNA follows: TGTGCCAGCAGCGTAGTGGGGACGGTCTCTGGAAACACCATATATTTT.

This clonotype showed up many times. The chain carries TRBV12-3 or TRBV12-4 and TRBJ2-7; 9 nucleotides align to TRBD2. The CDR3 sequence is 16 residues long. The V and J ends lost 5 bases and 5 bases, in that order; junction bases with no gene match: 13. CDR3 bases: TGTGCCAGCAGTCTCTATTCCGGGACTAGCTACGACGAGCAGTACTTC. Translation gives CASSLYSGTSYDEQYF.

Many counts were recorded for this clonotype. The chain combines TRBV29-1 with TRBJ2-1; 11 nucleotides line up with TRBD2. There are 15 residues in the CDR3. Per germline, CDR1 SQVTM and CDR2 ANQGSEA. J gave up 10 bases and V 4 bases, and 12 bases lay outside the gene matches. As DNA, the CDR3 is TGCAGCGTTGTTTTAGCGGGAGGGGCGAGGGGGGAGCAGTTCTTC. It specifies CSVVLAGGARGEQFF.

This clonotype was seen ten or more times. V and J are TRBV4-3 and TRBJ2-1, with 13 bases identical to TRBD2. The CDR3 contains 18 residues. V dropped 1 base and J dropped 8; count of bases not matched to a gene: 11. Looked up from germline, CDR1 is LGHNA and CDR2 is YSLEER. This CDR3 is CASSQVTLAGGPTDEQFF. The CDR3 nucleotides are TGCGCCAGCAGCCAAGTAACACTAGCGGGGGGGCCGACGGATGAGCAGTTCTTC.

This clonotype was found many times. This chain links TRBV6-5 with TRBJ1-6; D unclear. Germline V gene data show CDR1 as MNHEY and CDR2 as SVGAGI. The CDR3 runs to 16 residues. Deletions cut 2 bases from V and 8 bases from J, with 16 bases between. CDR3 in amino acids: CASSYIVGSRDSPLHF. The CDR3 nucleotides read TGTGCCAGCAGTTACATCGTCGGATCAAGGGATTCACCCCTCCACTTT.

This clonotype was seen ten or more times. This chain joins TRBV7-2 and TRBJ1-1, with D possibly being TRBD1 (6 bases). The germline gives CDR1 SGHTA, CDR2 FQGNSA. V shed 2 bases and J shed 10 bases, with 20 bases lying between them. The CDR3 loop spans 15 amino acids. DNA of the CDR3: TGTGCCAGCAGCTTACGAGCAGGGGACCCTTCGGGAGCTTTCTTT. Translated, it gives CASSLRAGDPSGAFF.

This clonotype was recorded many times. This chain links TRBV29-1 with TRBJ1-5, with a possible D match to TRBD1 (5 bases). The CDR3 runs 12 residues. The V end lost 4 bases, the J end lost 4 bases, and 8 bases lay between the germline ends. Germline V gene sequence: CDR1 SQVTM, CDR2 ANQGSEA. The CDR3 DNA reads TGCAGCGTTGGGGGGGGGAATCAGCCCCAGCATTTT. Translating gives CSVGGGNQPQHF. The complete variable domain, with remaining parts taken from reference TRBV29-1 and TRBJ1-5, reads SAVISQKPSRDICQRGTSLTIQCQVDSQVTMMFWYRQQPGQSLTLIATANQGSEATYESGFVIDKFPISRPNLTFSTLTVSNMSPEDSSIYLCSVGGGNQPQHFGDGTRLSIL.

In this sample, this clonotype turned up a few times. The chain has TRBV11-2 and TRBJ2-5, with D possibly TRBD1 on 6 matching bases. V dropped 5 bases and J dropped 5 bases, with 15 bases sitting between them. The CDR3 loop spans 14 amino acids. The germline gives CDR1 SGHAT, CDR2 FQNNGV. The CDR3, as DNA: TGTGCCAGCAGCCCGAACAGGGTTAGGGAGACCCAGTACTTC. Protein product: CASSPNRVRETQYF.